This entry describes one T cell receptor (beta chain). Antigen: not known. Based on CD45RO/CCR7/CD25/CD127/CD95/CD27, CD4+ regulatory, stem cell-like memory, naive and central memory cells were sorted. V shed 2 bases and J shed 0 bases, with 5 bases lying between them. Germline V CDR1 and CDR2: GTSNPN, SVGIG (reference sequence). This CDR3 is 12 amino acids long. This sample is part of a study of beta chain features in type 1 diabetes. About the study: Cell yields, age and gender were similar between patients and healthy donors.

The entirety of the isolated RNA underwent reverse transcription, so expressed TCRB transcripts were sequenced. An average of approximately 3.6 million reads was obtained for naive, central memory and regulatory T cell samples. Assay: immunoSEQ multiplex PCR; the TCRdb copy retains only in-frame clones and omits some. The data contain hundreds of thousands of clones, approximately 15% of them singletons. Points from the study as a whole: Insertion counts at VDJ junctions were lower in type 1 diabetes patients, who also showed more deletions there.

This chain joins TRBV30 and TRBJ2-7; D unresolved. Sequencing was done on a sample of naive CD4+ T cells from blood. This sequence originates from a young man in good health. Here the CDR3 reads CAWSQSSYEQYV. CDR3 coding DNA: TGTGCCTGGAGTCAGAGCTCCTACGAGCAGTACGTC.